The TCR beta chain described here comes from a study of shared clonotypes between healthy human individuals. Only in-frame clones appear in the TCRdb table, and some are missing; sequencing was by immunoSEQ multiplex PCR. The top ten hold nearly 1.5% of the sample, which has some 900,000 clones, 76% seen once. The CDR3 contains 16 residues. Germline V gives CDR1 SEHNR, CDR2 FQNEAQ (reference sequence). J lost 7 bases, V lost 5 bases, and 10 bases had no gene match. The chain is built from TRBV7-9 and TRBJ1-6; 8 bases map to TRBD1. Sequenced sample: memory CD4+ T cells sorted from blood. This sample's subset: CD45RA-negative fraction. The source of this sequence is a man aged 18 to 30 in good health. The CDR3 is CASSHLPGQGNSPLHF. CDR3 DNA: TGTGCCAGCAGCCACCTTCCCGGACAGGGAAATTCACCCCTCCACTTT.